This entry lists 21 T cell receptor beta chains sequenced from one sample in a study of OX40 agonist ivuxolimab in advanced cancers. Profiled with immunoSEQ multiplex PCR; TCRdb holds only in-frame clones, not every one. The data show fewer than 75,000 clones, 88% seen once. Sequences were derived from CD4+ or CD8+ T cells sorted from blood, sampled in a trial of the OX40 agonist ivuxolimab. These receptors originate from an adult with an advanced solid tumor such as melanoma, head and neck, liver or kidney cancer.

This clone was detected a few times. This chain links TRBV4-1 with TRBJ2-7; D unresolved. The CDR3 runs to 14 residues. Between the trimmed V and J ends, which lost 0 bases and 0 bases, there was a span of 6 bases. Per germline, CDR1 MGHRA and CDR2 YSYEKL. The CDR3 here is CASSQDSPSYEQYF. DNA for the CDR3: TGCGCCAGCAGCCAAGATAGCCCCTCCTACGAGCAGTACTTC.

The rearrangement links TRBV6-6 to TRBJ2-7; D gene ambiguous. CDR1 MNHNY and CDR2 SVGAGI come from the germline V gene (reference sequence). Trimming took 6 bases from V and 0 from J, leaving 9 bases between them. The CDR3 is made up of 13 amino acids. The CDR3 nucleotides are TGTGCCAGCAGCCAACGGGCCTCCTACGAGCAGTACTTC. Translation gives CASSQRASYEQYF.

This chain uses TRBV5-5 with TRBJ1-1; tentative D call: TRBD1 (5 bases). The CDR3 consists of 13 residues. V was cut by 3 bases and J by 3 bases, with 9 bases left in between. The germline gives CDR1 SGHKS, CDR2 YYEKEE (reference sequence). CDR3 nucleotides: TGTGCCAGCAGCTACACGGGGGACACTGAAGCTTTCTTT. As protein: CASSYTGDTEAFF.

By sample fraction, this clone is medium-sized. This chain connects TRBV19 to TRBJ1-5, with a tentative D call TRBD1 (6 bases). V lost 4 bases to trimming and J lost 5 bases, with 21 bases between them. From germline, CDR1 is LNHDA and CDR2 SQIVND (reference sequence). The CDR3 length is 17 residues. The CDR3 spells CASSTGRNRVGDQPQHF. DNA of the CDR3: TGTGCCAGTAGTACGGGGCGGAACAGGGTTGGGGATCAGCCCCAGCATTTT.

This chain connects TRBV4-2 to TRBJ2-5; a possible D gene is TRBD1 (5 bases). Germline CDR1 LGHNA, CDR2 YNFKEQ. The CDR3 covers 15 residues. Trimming left V 1 base short and J 3 bases short, with 12 bases between. The CDR3 is CASSQAWAREETQYF. CDR3 in DNA: TGTGCCAGCAGCCAAGCGTGGGCCAGGGAAGAGACCCAGTACTTC.

The V and J genes are TRBV20-1 and TRBJ1-2; D gene ambiguous. This CDR3 has 8 residues. CDR1 DFQATT and CDR2 SNEGSKA come from the germline V gene (reference sequence). The CDR3 region is CRGNGYTF. CDR3 in DNA: TGCAGGGGGAATGGCTACACCTTC.

The chain uses TRBV28 and TRBJ2-5; 12 bases match TRBD1. The CDR3 covers 16 residues. V gave up 6 bases and J gave up 6 bases; unmatched junction bases: 11. Germline loops: CDR1 MDHEN, CDR2 SYDVKM. The CDR3 here is CASSPFGTGGAKTQYF. CDR3 coding DNA: TGTGCCAGCAGCCCCTTCGGGACAGGGGGCGCAAAGACCCAGTACTTC.

The CDR3 DNA is TGTGCCAGTAGTATAGGGGAGATGAACACTGAAGCTTTCTTT. Its protein product is CASSIGEMNTEAFF. This rearrangement joins TRBV19 to TRBJ1-1; D unclear. The length of the CDR3 is 14 residues. Germline CDR1 and CDR2: LNHDA and SQIVND (reference sequence). Trimming pared 1 base from V and 0 bases from J, leaving 6 bases between.

This clone was seen only a few times. The chain links TRBV5-4 to TRBJ2-5; 9 nucleotides align to TRBD2. CDR3 length equals 14 residues. Germline V gene sequence: CDR1 SGHNT, CDR2 YYREEE (reference sequence). V trimming: 4 bases; J trimming: 4 bases; junction bases outside the gene matches: 5. The chain's CDR3 is CASSHKLAGETQYF. The DNA for the CDR3 is TGTGCCAGCAGCCATAAACTAGCGGGAGAGACCCAGTACTTC.

The CDR3 DNA reads TGTGCCTGGAGTACGGGTCTGTGGTACGAGCAGTACTTC. It encodes CAWSTGLWYEQYF. The gene calls are TRBV30 and TRBJ2-7; D call uncertain. Germline V gene sequence: CDR1 GTSNPN, CDR2 SVGIG (reference sequence). Trimming removed 2 bases from V and 4 bases from J, with 12 bases in between. The CDR3 loop spans 13 amino acids.

The V call is TRBV4-1, the J call TRBJ2-7; D is possibly TRBD1 (5 bases). The CDR3 runs to 14 residues. The V gene's germline CDR1 is MGHRA and CDR2 YSYEKL. Trimming took 1 base from V and 2 from J, leaving 9 bases between them. Here the CDR3 reads CASSQGTRAYEQYF. CDR3 sequence (DNA): TGCGCCAGCAGCCAAGGGACAAGAGCCTACGAGCAGTACTTC.

The CDR3 DNA follows: TGTGCCAGCTCACCAACAGGGGGTAGTTATGGCACAGATACGCAGTATTTT. It encodes CASSPTGGSYGTDTQYF. The chain uses TRBV18 and TRBJ2-3; 8 bases match TRBD1. Germline V gene lookup returns CDR1 KGHSH and CDR2 LQKENI. V dropped 2 bases and J dropped 1; count of bases not matched to a gene: 8. CDR3 size: 17 residues. The complete variable domain, with remaining parts taken from reference TRBV18 and TRBJ2-3, reads NAGVMQNPRHLVRRRGQEARLRCSPMKGHSHVYWYRQLPEEGLKFMVYLQKENIIDESGMPKERFSAEFPKEGPSILRIQQVVRGDSAAYFCASSPTGGSYGTDTQYFGPGTRLTVL.

The rearrangement joins TRBV5-4 to TRBJ2-7; TRBD1 matches 9 bases. After removal of 2 bases from V and 0 bases from J, the junction contained 3 bases not matched to a gene. CDR1 and CDR2 (germline): SGHNT, YYREEE (reference sequence). The CDR3 is made up of 15 amino acids. CDR3 region: CASSFGQGSSYEQYF. The DNA for the CDR3 is TGTGCCAGCAGCTTCGGACAGGGGAGCTCCTACGAGCAGTACTTC. Full variable domain (missing parts from reference TRBV5-4 and TRBJ2-7): ETGVTQSPTHLIKTRGQQVTLRCSSQSGHNTVSWYQQALGQGPQFIFQYYREEENGRGNFPPRFSGLQFPNYSSELNVNALELDDSALYLCASSFGQGSSYEQYFGPGTRLTVT.

This chain links TRBV6-6 with TRBJ2-7; tentative D call: TRBD2 (6 bases). The CDR3 loop spans 15 amino acids. Germline CDR1 and CDR2: MNHNY and SVGAGI (reference sequence). V lost 9 bases and J lost 7, with 25 bases in between. The CDR3 bases are TGTGCCAGTAGGGGTCCTGTCGGGGGAGAGGGTGAGCAGTACTTC. Translated, it gives CASRGPVGGEGEQYF.

This chain uses TRBV6-5 with TRBJ1-1; no reliable D call. The CDR3 has 11 amino acids. V was trimmed by 0 bases and J by 10 bases, leaving 6 bases between them. Germline V gene sequence: CDR1 MNHEY, CDR2 SVGAGI. CDR3 nucleotides: TGTGCCAGCAGTTACTCTTGTTCAGCTTTCTTT. Protein sequence: CASSYSCSAFF.

This clone was seen only once. The rearrangement joins TRBV15 to TRBJ1-1; no firm D call. V lost 5 bases and J 8 bases, leaving 18 bases between the germline ends. CDR3 size: 14 residues. Per the germline V gene, CDR1 is LNHNV and CDR2 is YYDKDF (reference sequence). Here the CDR3 reads CATSSQRGYREAFF. The DNA of the CDR3 is TGTGCCACCAGCTCTCAGAGAGGCTACAGAGAAGCTTTCTTT.

This clone was seen more than once but under ten times. The chain has TRBV10-3 and TRBJ1-1; D ambiguous. In germline, CDR1 is ENHRY, CDR2 SYGVKD. CDR3 size: 11 residues. Trimming left V 8 bases short and J 1 base short, with 5 bases between. CDR3 region: CAIGPNTEAFF. The DNA for the CDR3 is TGTGCCATCGGACCGAACACTGAAGCTTTCTTT.

The CDR3 DNA is TGTGCCAGCTCACCGGGACTAGCGGGAGGGCCAGGGGCCTCCGAGCAGTACTTC. This gives the protein CASSPGLAGGPGASEQYF. The chain is built from TRBV18 and TRBJ2-7; 16 positions agree with TRBD2. Losses at the gene ends were 3 bases for V and 6 bases for J; bases not matched to a gene: 11. This CDR3 comprises 18 residues. Per the germline V gene, CDR1 is KGHSH and CDR2 is LQKENI.

V and J are TRBV28 and TRBJ1-4, with D possibly being TRBD1 (5 bases). The CDR3 contains 14 residues. From germline, CDR1 is MDHEN and CDR2 SYDVKM. Trimming took off 5 bases at V and 8 bases at J, with 15 bases between the two ends. CDR3 coding DNA: TGTGCCAGCAGTCCCGGGGGTCCTGGGGAAAAACTGTTTTTT. It codes for CASSPGGPGEKLFF.

Concerning this clone: The sample carries other DNA sequences with the same CDR3. The V gene is TRBV28, the J gene TRBJ1-3, with D hard to call. V lost 4 bases and J lost 4, with 2 bases in between. The CDR3 length is 11 residues. Germline assignment: CDR1 MDHEN and CDR2 SYDVKM. This chain's CDR3 is CASSSGNTIYF. Written as DNA, the CDR3 is TGTGCCAGCAGTTCAGGAAACACCATATATTTT.

The chain employs TRBV18 and TRBJ1-1; D unclear. The CDR3 is 14 residues long. CDR1 and CDR2 (germline): KGHSH, LQKENI. V gave up 2 bases and J gave up 0 bases, with 7 bases separating them. This chain's CDR3 is CASSPNTVNTEAFF. The CDR3 DNA reads TGTGCCAGCTCACCAAACACCGTGAACACTGAAGCTTTCTTT.